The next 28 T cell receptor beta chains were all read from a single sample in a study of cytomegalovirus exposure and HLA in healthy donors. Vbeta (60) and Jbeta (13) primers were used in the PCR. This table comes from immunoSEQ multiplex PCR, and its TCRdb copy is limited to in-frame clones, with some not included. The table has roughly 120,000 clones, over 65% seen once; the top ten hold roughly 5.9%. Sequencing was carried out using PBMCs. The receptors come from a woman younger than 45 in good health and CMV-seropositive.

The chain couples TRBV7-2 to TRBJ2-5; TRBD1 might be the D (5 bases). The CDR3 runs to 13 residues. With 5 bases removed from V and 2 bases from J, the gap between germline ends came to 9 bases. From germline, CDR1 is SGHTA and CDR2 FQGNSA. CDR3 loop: CASSIDRQETQYF. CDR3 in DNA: TGTGCCAGCAGCATCGACAGACAAGAGACCCAGTACTTC.

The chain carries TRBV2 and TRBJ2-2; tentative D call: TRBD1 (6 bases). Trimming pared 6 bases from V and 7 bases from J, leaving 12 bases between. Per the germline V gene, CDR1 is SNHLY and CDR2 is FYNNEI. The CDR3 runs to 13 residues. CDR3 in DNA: TGTGCCAGCAGCGGGACACTTGTCGGGGAGCTGTTTTTT. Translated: CASSGTLVGELFF.

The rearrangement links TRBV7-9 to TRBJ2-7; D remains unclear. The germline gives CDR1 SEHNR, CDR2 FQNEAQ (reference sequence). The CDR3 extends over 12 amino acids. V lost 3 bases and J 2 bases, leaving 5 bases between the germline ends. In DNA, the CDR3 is TGTGCCAGCAGCTTCTCCCCCTACGAGCAGTACTTC. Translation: CASSFSPYEQYF.

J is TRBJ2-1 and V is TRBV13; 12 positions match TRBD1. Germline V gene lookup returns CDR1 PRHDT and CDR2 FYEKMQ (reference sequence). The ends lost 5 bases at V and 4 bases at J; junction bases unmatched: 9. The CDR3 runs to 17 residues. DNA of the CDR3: TGTGCCAGCAGCCGGGGACAGGGGGCAAATCTGTACAATGAGCAGTTCTTC. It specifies CASSRGQGANLYNEQFF. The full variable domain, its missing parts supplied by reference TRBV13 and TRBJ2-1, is AAGVIQSPRHLIKEKRETATLKCYPIPRHDTVYWYQQGPGQDPQFLISFYEKMQSDKGSIPDRFSAQQFSDYHSELNMSSLELGDSALYFCASSRGQGANLYNEQFFGPGTRLTVL.

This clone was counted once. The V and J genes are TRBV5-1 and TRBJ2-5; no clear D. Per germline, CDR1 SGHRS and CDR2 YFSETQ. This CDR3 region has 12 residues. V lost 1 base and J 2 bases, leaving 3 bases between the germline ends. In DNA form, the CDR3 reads TGCGCCAGCAGCTTGCAGCAAGAGACCCAGTACTTC. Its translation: CASSLQQETQYF.

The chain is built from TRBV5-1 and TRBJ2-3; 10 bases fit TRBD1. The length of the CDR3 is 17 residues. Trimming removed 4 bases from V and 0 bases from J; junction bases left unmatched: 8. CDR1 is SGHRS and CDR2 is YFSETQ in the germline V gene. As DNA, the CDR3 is TGCGCCAGCAGCACGGGACAGGGGCGGACTAGCACAGATACGCAGTATTTT. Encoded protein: CASSTGQGRTSTDTQYF.

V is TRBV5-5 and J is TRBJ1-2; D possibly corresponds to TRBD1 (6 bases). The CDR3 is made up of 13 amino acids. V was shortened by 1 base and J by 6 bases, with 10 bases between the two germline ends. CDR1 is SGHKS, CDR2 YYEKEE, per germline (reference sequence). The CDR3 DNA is TGTGCCAGCAGCTTGCAGGGGAGCAATGGCTACACCTTC. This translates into CASSLQGSNGYTF.

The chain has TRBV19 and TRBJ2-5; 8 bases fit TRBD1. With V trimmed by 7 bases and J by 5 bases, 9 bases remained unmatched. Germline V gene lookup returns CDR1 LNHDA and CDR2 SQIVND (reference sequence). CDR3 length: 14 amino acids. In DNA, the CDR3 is TGTGCCAGTACTACAGGGGGTGGTATGGAGACCCAGTACTTC. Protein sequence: CASTTGGGMETQYF.

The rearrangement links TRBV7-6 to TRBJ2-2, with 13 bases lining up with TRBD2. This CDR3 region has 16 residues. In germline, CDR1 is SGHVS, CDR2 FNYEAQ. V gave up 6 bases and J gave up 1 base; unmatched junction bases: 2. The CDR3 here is CASRGTSGVNTGELFF. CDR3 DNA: TGTGCCAGCAGAGGGACTAGCGGGGTGAACACCGGGGAGCTGTTTTTT.

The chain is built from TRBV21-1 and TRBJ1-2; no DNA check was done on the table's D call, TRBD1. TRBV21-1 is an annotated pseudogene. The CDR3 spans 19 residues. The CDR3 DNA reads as TGTGCCAGCAGCAAAGGTTTGTCCGGACAGGGGCGACTCTTCTATGGCTACACCTTC. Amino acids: CASSKGLSGQGRLFYGYTF.

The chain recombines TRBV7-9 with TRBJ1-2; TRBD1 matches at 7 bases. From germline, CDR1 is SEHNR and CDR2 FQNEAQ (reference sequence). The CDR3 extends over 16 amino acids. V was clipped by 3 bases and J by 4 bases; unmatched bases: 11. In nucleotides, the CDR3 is TGTGCCAGCAGCTTTCCAGGGGGAATATATGGCTATGGCTACACCTTC. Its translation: CASSFPGGIYGYGYTF.

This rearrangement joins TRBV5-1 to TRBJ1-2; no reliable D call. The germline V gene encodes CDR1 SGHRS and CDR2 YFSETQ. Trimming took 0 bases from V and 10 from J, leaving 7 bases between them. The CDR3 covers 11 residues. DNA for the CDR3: TGCGCCAGCAGCTTGGACTCCTTCTACACCTTC. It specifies CASSLDSFYTF.

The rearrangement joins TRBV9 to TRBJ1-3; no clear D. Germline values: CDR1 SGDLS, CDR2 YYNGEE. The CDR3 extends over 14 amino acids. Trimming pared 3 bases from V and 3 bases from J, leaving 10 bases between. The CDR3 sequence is CASSARRDGNTIYF. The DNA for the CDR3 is TGTGCCAGCAGCGCTCGCCGGGATGGAAACACCATATATTTT.

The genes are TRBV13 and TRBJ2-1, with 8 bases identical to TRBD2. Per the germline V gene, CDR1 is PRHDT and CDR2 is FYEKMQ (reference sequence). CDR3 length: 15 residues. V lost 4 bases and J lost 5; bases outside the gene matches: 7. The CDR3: CASSYIAGFNNEQFF. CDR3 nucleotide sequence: TGTGCCAGCAGCTACATAGCGGGATTTAACAATGAGCAGTTCTTC.

The CDR3 DNA is TGCGCCAGCAGCTTGGGGAACAGGGACACCGGGGAGCTGTTTTTT. Translating it yields CASSLGNRDTGELFF. V is TRBV5-1 and J is TRBJ2-2; possible D gene TRBD1, 6 bases. CDR1 and CDR2 from the germline V gene are SGHRS and YFSETQ. There are 15 residues in the CDR3. V was pared by 0 bases and J by 3 bases, with 9 bases between.

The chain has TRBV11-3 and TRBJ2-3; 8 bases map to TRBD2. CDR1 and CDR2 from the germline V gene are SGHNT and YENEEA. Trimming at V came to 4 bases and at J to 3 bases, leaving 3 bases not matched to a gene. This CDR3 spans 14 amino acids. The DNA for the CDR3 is TGTGCCAGCAGCTGGGGACTAGATACAGATACGCAGTATTTT. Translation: CASSWGLDTDTQYF.

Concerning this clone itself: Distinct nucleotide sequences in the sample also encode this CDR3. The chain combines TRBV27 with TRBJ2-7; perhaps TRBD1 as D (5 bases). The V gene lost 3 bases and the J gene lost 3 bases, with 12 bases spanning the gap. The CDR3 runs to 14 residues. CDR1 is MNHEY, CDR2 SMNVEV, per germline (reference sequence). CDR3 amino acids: CASSLGQGSYEQYF. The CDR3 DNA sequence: TGTGCCAGCAGTTTGGGCCAGGGCAGCTACGAGCAGTACTTC.

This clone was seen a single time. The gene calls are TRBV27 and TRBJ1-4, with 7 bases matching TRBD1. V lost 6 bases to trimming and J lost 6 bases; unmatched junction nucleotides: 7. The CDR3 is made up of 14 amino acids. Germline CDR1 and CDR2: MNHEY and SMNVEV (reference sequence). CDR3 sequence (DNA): TGTGCCAGCAGGTCAACAGGGGAGTATGAAAAACTGTTTTTT. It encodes CASRSTGEYEKLFF.

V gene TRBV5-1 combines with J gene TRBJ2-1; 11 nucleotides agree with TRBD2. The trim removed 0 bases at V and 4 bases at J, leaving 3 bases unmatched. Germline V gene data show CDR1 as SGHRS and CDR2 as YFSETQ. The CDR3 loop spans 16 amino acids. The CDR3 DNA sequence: TGCGCCAGCAGCTTGGAGACTAGCGGGAAATACAATGAGCAGTTCTTC. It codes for CASSLETSGKYNEQFF. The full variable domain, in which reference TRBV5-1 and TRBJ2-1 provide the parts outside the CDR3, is KAGVTQTPRYLIKTRGQQVTLSCSPISGHRSVSWYQQTPGQGLQFLFEYFSETQRNKGNFPGRFSGRQFSNSRSEMNVSTLELGDSALYLCASSLETSGKYNEQFFGPGTRLTVL.

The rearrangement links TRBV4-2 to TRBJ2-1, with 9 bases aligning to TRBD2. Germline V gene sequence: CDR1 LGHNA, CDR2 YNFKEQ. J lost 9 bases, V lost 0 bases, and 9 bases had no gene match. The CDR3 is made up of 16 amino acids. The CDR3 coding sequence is TGTGCCAGCAGCCAAGATCATGGGACTAGCTTTGGTGAGCAGTTCTTC. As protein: CASSQDHGTSFGEQFF.

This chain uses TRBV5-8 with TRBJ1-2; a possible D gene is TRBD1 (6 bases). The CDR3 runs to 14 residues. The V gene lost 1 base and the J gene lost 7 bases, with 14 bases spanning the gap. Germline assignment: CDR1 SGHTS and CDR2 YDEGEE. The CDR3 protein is CASSLPGDGCGYTF. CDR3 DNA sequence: TGTGCCAGCAGCTTGCCAGGGGATGGCTGTGGCTACACCTTC. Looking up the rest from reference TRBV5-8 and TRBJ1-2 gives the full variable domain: EAGVTQSPTHLIKTRGQQATLRCSPISGHTSVYWYQQALGLGLQFLLWYDEGEERNRGNFPPRFSGRQFPNYSSELNVNALELEDSALYLCASSLPGDGCGYTFGSGTRLTVV.

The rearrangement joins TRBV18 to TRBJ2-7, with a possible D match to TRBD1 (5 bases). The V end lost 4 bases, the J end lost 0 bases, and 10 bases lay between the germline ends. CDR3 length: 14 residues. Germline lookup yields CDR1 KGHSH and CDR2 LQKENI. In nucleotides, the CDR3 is TGTGCCAGCTCACTTGCCGACAGCTCCTACGAGCAGTACTTC. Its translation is CASSLADSSYEQYF.

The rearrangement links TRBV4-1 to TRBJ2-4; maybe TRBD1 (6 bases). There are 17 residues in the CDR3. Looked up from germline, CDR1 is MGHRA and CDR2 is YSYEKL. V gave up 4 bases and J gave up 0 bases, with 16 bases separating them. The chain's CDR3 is CASSLTSGTLAKNIQYF. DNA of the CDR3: TGCGCCAGCAGCCTTACGTCCGGGACATTAGCCAAAAACATTCAGTACTTC.

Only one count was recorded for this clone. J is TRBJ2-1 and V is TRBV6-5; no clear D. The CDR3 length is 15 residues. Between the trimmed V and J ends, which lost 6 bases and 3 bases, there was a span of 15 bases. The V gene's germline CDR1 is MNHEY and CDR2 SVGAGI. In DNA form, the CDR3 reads TGTGCCAGCAGACCTAACGTGCCTGGCTACAATGAGCAGTTCTTC. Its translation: CASRPNVPGYNEQFF.

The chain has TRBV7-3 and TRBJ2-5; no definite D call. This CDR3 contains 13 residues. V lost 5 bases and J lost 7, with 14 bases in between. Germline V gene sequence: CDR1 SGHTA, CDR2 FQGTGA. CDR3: CASSGTGPGTQYF. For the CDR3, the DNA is TGTGCCAGCAGCGGCACTGGGCCTGGGACCCAGTACTTC.

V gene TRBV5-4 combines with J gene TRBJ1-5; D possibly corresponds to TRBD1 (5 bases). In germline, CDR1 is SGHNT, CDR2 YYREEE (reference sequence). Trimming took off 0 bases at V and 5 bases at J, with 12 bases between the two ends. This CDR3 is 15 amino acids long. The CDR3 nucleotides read TGTGCCAGCAGCTTGGGGGGCCAGGGCGATCAGCCCCAGCATTTT. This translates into CASSLGGQGDQPQHF.

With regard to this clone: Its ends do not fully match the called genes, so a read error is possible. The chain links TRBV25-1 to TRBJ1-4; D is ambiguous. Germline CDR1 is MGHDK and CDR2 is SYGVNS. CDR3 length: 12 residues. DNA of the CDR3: TGTGCCAGCAGTCAATACGTGGAGACACTGTTTTTT. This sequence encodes CASSQYVETLFF.

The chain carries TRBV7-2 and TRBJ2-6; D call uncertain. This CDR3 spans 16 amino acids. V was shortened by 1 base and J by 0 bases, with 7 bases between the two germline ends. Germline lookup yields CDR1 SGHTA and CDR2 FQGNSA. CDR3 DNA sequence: TGTGCCAGCAGCTTAGAGCACCGCTCTGGGGCCAACGTCCTGACTTTC. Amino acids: CASSLEHRSGANVLTF.